This T cell receptor beta chain was documented in a study of T cell responses to AZD1222 COVID-19 vaccine. Notes on the study in general: Unmutated regions of variants are reportedly targeted by nearly half of spike-specific TCRs.

Some clones are missing from TCRdb's copy, which holds only in-frame ones; the method was immunoSEQ multiplex PCR. The sample carries tens of thousands of clones, more than 70% recorded once. Notes on this clone: Antigen: not known.

There are 15 residues in the CDR3. Germline CDR1 reads SGHTA; CDR2 reads FQGNSA. Trimming at V came to 1 base and at J to 6 bases, leaving 2 bases not matched to a gene. This sample comprised peripheral blood, obtained on day 0 of AZD1222 vaccination. The clonotype originates from an adult in good health. The V and J genes are TRBV7-2 and TRBJ2-3; 12 bases map to TRBD2. The CDR3 nucleotides are TGTGCCAGCAGCTTAGTTCTAGCGGGAGGGGATACGCAGTATTTT. Translation: CASSLVLAGGDTQYF.